A single sample gave rise to the 14 T cell receptor beta chains below, sequenced in a study of blood T cell repertoires in COVID-19 (dated by TCRdb to 2018 to 2020). Libraries were constructed by the immunoSEQ multiplex PCR assay. Not all clones reach the TCRdb copy of this immuneACCESS table, which keeps in-frame sequences only. Checked studies attribute under half of the gap to unresolved V genes and leave the rest unexplained. Recorded for this sample are 250,000 or so clones; approximately 90% of them occurred a single time. The biggest ten clones account for around 6.5% of the sample. The sequenced sample consisted of peripheral blood. The receptors derive from a woman in her 30s with COVID-19, enrolled during active disease.

V and J are TRBV18 and TRBJ2-2; D is possibly TRBD1 (6 bases). This CDR3 region has 16 residues. Germline CDR1 and CDR2: KGHSH and LQKENI. Trimming removed 5 bases from V and 6 bases from J, with 19 bases in between. The DNA of the CDR3 is TGTGCCAGCTCAACGTCAGCTGGGGGCAGGGCCGGGGAGCTGTTTTTT. As protein: CASSTSAGGRAGELFF.

The DNA for the CDR3 is TGTGCCAGCAGTATCTACAGGGTGGGGGCCAAAAACATTCAGTACTTC. Protein: CASSIYRVGAKNIQYF. The chain is built from TRBV28 and TRBJ2-4, with D perhaps TRBD1 (6 bases). The germline CDR1 and CDR2 sequences are MDHEN and SYDVKM. This CDR3 is built from 16 residues. The V end lost 5 bases, the J end lost 1 base, and 15 bases lay between the germline ends.

V gene TRBV2 combines with J gene TRBJ1-5; 8 nucleotides line up with TRBD1. The CDR3 has 15 residues. Unmatched junction bases numbered 7, after V lost 8 bases and J lost 1 base. CDR1 and CDR2 from the germline V gene are SNHLY and FYNNEI. Written as DNA, the CDR3 is TGTGCCAGCGCCCGTAACAGGGGGAGCAATCAGCCCCAGCATTTT. Translated, it gives CASARNRGSNQPQHF.

This rearrangement joins TRBV2 to TRBJ2-3; maybe TRBD1 (5 bases). This CDR3 spans 15 amino acids. The V and J ends lost 4 bases and 3 bases respectively, with 14 bases between them. CDR1 is SNHLY and CDR2 is FYNNEI in the germline V gene. In nucleotides, the CDR3 is TGTGCCAGCAGTGTCGAAGGTGCAGGGACAGATACGCAGTATTTT. This gives the protein CASSVEGAGTDTQYF.

DNA of the CDR3: TGTGCCAGCAATTGCACAGACCCATCCTACGAGCAGTACGTC. This translates into CASNCTDPSYEQYV. The chain employs TRBV25-1 and TRBJ2-7; the D is unclear. Germline V gives CDR1 MGHDK, CDR2 SYGVNS. Trimming took 7 bases from V and 1 from J, leaving 14 bases between them. The CDR3 consists of 14 residues.

As concerns this clone: The same CDR3 also results from other DNA sequences found in this sample. The chain has TRBV12-3 or TRBV12-4 and TRBJ1-2, with TRBD1 matching 8 bases. The CDR3 length is 12 residues. V lost 3 bases, J lost 7 bases, and 1 base stayed unmatched. For the CDR3, the DNA is TGTGCCAGCAGTTTGGGACAGGCTGGCTACACCTTC. The encoded protein is CASSLGQAGYTF.

The J gene is TRBJ2-4, the V gene TRBV6-4; tentative D call: TRBD2 (5 bases). Germline CDR1 reads MRHNA; CDR2 reads SNTAGT. The ends were cut back, 4 bases at V and 3 bases at J, with 10 bases in the middle. This CDR3 spans 14 amino acids. For the CDR3, the DNA is TGTGCCAGCAGTGCGGGAACCGGCAAAAACATTCAGTACTTC. It translates to CASSAGTGKNIQYF.

The CDR3 nucleotides are TGTGCCAGCAGCGACTCGGGACTAGCGAGACTAAAAAACATTCAGTACTTC. Protein product: CASSDSGLARLKNIQYF. The chain employs TRBV7-9 and TRBJ2-4, with 10 bases aligning to TRBD2. V was pared by 5 bases and J by 4 bases, with 11 bases of the junction left unmatched. The CDR3 totals 17 residues. From germline, CDR1 is SEHNR and CDR2 FQNEAQ (reference sequence).

The J gene is TRBJ2-5, the V gene TRBV24-1; D may be TRBD1 (6 bases). In germline, CDR1 is KGHDR, CDR2 SFDVKD. Between the trimmed V and J ends, which lost 5 bases and 2 bases, there was a span of 17 bases. The CDR3 spans 16 residues. The CDR3 nucleotides read TGTGCCACCAGTGCTACAGGGAGAGCGGATCAAGAGACCCAGTACTTC. Translated, it gives CATSATGRADQETQYF.

The chain employs TRBV27 and TRBJ1-4, with D perhaps TRBD1 (5 bases). The CDR3 is made up of 14 amino acids. V was cut by 3 bases and J by 7 bases, with 12 bases left in between. Germline CDR1 MNHEY, CDR2 SMNVEV (reference sequence). The CDR3 coding sequence is TGTGCCAGCAGTTTCGGGGGAAGGGGTGAAAAACTGTTTTTT. It codes for CASSFGGRGEKLFF.

This rearrangement joins TRBV28 to TRBJ2-3; 9 bases map to TRBD1. CDR1 is MDHEN and CDR2 is SYDVKM in the germline V gene. The CDR3 runs 16 residues. The ends lost 5 bases at V and 5 bases at J; junction bases unmatched: 11. CDR3 loop: CASSPNRGRPEDTQYF. The CDR3 coding sequence is TGTGCCAGCAGTCCGAACAGGGGGCGCCCGGAAGATACGCAGTATTTT.

This chain joins TRBV7-2 and TRBJ1-5; 8 nucleotides align to TRBD1. This CDR3 is built from 16 residues. With 5 bases clipped from V and 7 bases from J, the junction kept 13 bases outside the gene matches. Per the germline V gene, CDR1 is SGHTA and CDR2 is FQGNSA. The CDR3 sequence: CASSLGTGRGPQPQHF. CDR3 nucleotide sequence: TGTGCCAGCAGCCTTGGGACAGGAAGGGGTCCCCAGCCCCAGCATTTT.

This clone was counted once. The chain joins TRBV27 to TRBJ2-5; 9 bases align to TRBD1. Germline CDR1 is MNHEY and CDR2 is SMNVEV (reference sequence). Germline trimming cut 6 bases from V and 5 bases from J; bases unmatched to any gene: 10. The CDR3 sequence is 15 residues long. CDR3 region: CASRGQLQGAETQYF. In nucleotides, the CDR3 is TGTGCCAGCAGGGGCCAATTACAGGGGGCTGAGACCCAGTACTTC.

V is TRBV11-2 and J is TRBJ2-1, with TRBD2 identical over 8 bases. Looked up from germline, CDR1 is SGHAT and CDR2 is FQNNGV. Trimming took 5 bases from V and 9 from J; bases not matched to a gene: 18. The CDR3 loop spans 17 amino acids. The CDR3 loop reads CASSPSIGGAGGAEQFF. CDR3 nucleotide sequence: TGTGCCAGCAGCCCATCCATCGGGGGGGCCGGAGGTGCTGAGCAGTTCTTC.